A selection of T cell receptor beta chains follows, all from one sample in a study of T cell repertoires in cytomegalovirus infection. Their recognized antigens are unknown. TCRdb used MiXCR to reprocess the reads, holding one entry per CDR3 protein. The sample carries roughly 170,000 distinct CDR3 sequences, approximately 21% recorded once. The source material was CD8+ T cells from cultured PBMCs, sampled from culture after CMV antigen stimulation. The receptors stem from a human donor in good health (CMV status not recorded). Some clones in this sample may be carry-over from other donors' samples. CDR3s include the opening cysteine and the closing phenylalanine or tryptophan. D genes are given only for firm matches. Some rows have no size entry. The others give once, few or many, or a class for an expanded clone.

clone_size d_call cdr3_length j_call v_call cdr3_nt cdr3_aa
NA TRBD1 15 TRBJ1-2 TRBV20-1 TGCAGTGCTAGAGATCGGGACAGGAGAAACTATGGCTACACCTTC CSARDRDRRNYGYTF
few TRBD1 18 TRBJ2-5 TRBV4-1 TGCGCCAGCAGCCAAGATAGCGTGAGGGACAGCCTGAAGGAGACCCAGTACTTC CASSQDSVRDSLKETQYF
NA TRBD1 15 TRBJ1-6 TRBV4-1 TGCGCCAGCAGCCAGTCCACAGGGGGCCGGTCACCCCTCCACTTT CASSQSTGGRSPLHF
few NA 17 TRBJ2-1 TRBV19 TGTGCCAGTAGTATGGACCCCGGGGTCAGCTCCTACAATGAGCAGTTCTTC CASSMDPGVSSYNEQFF
few NA 13 TRBJ2-2 TRBV6-5 TGTGCCAGCAGTTACCCGTACACCGGGGAGCTGTTTTTT CASSYPYTGELFF
NA NA 15 TRBJ2-1 TRBV7-2 TGTGCCAGCAGCGCGGGGTTAGGCTCCTACAATGAGCAGTTCTTC CASSAGLGSYNEQFF
few NA 12 TRBJ1-1 TRBV6-5 TGTGCCAGCAGTAGATTTAGCACTGAAGCTTTCTTT CASSRFSTEAFF
NA TRBD2 16 TRBJ2-7 TRBV7-9 TGTGCCAGCAGCCCTGAAGCGGGGGGGAAAAACTACGAGCAGTACTTC CASSPEAGGKNYEQYF
NA TRBD1 15 TRBJ2-7 TRBV5-6 TGTGCCAGCAGCCCGTCCGGGACAGGGTACTACGAGCAGTACTTC CASSPSGTGYYEQYF
NA NA 14 TRBJ1-4 TRBV27 TGTGCCAGCAGTTTCGACGGAACTAATGAAAAACTGTTTTTT CASSFDGTNEKLFF
NA NA 15 TRBJ1-1 TRBV7-2 TGTGCCAGCAGCTTCCCAACACTCATGAACACTGAAGCTTTCTTT CASSFPTLMNTEAFF
NA TRBD1 14 TRBJ1-5 TRBV7-9 TGTGCCAGCAGCGCGACAGGGGGCCTGGAGCCCCAGCATTTT CASSATGGLEPQHF
NA NA 16 TRBJ1-1 TRBV7-9 TGTGCCAGCAGCTTAGTAGGCCCAGCCATGAACACTGAAGCTTTCTTT CASSLVGPAMNTEAFF
NA NA 15 TRBJ2-5 TRBV7-7 TGTGCTAGCACCCTTGGGGCAGGGGAGACAGAGACCCAGTACTTC CASTLGAGETETQYF
NA NA 14 TRBJ2-1 TRBV7-8 TGTGCCAGCAGCTTGTATAGCGCCTACAATGAGCAGTTCTTC CASSLYSAYNEQFF
NA TRBD2 15 TRBJ2-3 TRBV20-1 TGCAGTGCTAGAGATGGGGCGGGGGATTCAGATACGCAGTATTTT CSARDGAGDSDTQYF
NA TRBD2 16 TRBJ2-1 TRBV7-2 TGTGCCAGCAGCCGTGTAACTAGCGGCTTTTACAATGAGCAGTTCTTC CASSRVTSGFYNEQFF
NA TRBD2 13 TRBJ2-3 TRBV7-9 TGTGCCAGCAAACCGGGGGGGCAAGATACGCAGTATTTT CASKPGGQDTQYF
once TRBD2 17 TRBJ2-1 TRBV4-1 TGCGCCAGCAGCCATGTTAGCGGGGCGCCTTGGGGCAATGAGCAGTTCTTC CASSHVSGAPWGNEQFF
NA NA 13 TRBJ1-2 TRBV7-9 TGTGCCAGCAGTTTTTATCCAGGGTATGGCTACACCTTC CASSFYPGYGYTF
NA NA 14 TRBJ1-1 TRBV7-3 TGTGCCAGCAGCTTAATTGGGAGTACCACTGAAGCTTTCTTT CASSLIGSTTEAFF
many NA 12 TRBJ1-2 TRBV7-9 TGTGCCAGCAGCTTAGAGAGCTATGGCTACACCTTC CASSLESYGYTF
NA NA 13 TRBJ2-3 TRBV12-3/TRBV12-4 TGTGCCAGCACCCCCGGGGGTGCAGATACGCAGTATTTT CASTPGGADTQYF
NA TRBD1 16 TRBJ2-1 TRBV5-6 TGTGCCAGCAGCTGGAAACGGACAGGGCCCTACAATGAGCAGTTCTTC CASSWKRTGPYNEQFF
few TRBD2 14 TRBJ2-5 TRBV7-9 TGTGCCAGCGCTAGCGGAACTCAACCGGAGACCCAGTACTTC CASASGTQPETQYF
NA NA 15 TRBJ1-1 TRBV6-6 TGTGCCAGCAGTTACGTAGGCGGCAAACACCTAGAAGCTTTCTTT CASSYVGGKHLEAFF
few NA 17 TRBJ2-6 TRBV7-2 TGTGCCAGCAGCCGATTCGCCAGGGGCTCTGGGGCCAACGTCCTGACTTTC CASSRFARGSGANVLTF
NA TRBD2 16 TRBJ2-1 TRBV11-2 TGTGCCAGCAGCTGGACTAGCGGGGGAATCTACAATGAGCAGTTCTTC CASSWTSGGIYNEQFF